The present T cell receptor (beta chain) was sequenced within a study of T cell repertoires in cytomegalovirus infection (dated 2019 in TCRdb). For the wider study: Because public TCR beta signatures pointed to carriage of CMV infection together with the matching HLA type, the HLA type of each donor mattered for the analysis.

Broad study findings and their caveats: In the ex vivo response, HLA-C-restricted CMV-specific TCR beta clonotypes were dominant, and in two of eight donors the single most frequent clonotype came from this HLA-C-restricted group. In both this cohort and an independent roughly 400-donor cohort, the cumulative frequency of public TCR beta family members distinguished carriers of CMV infection plus the relevant HLA type.

For CDR1 and CDR2, the germline V gene lists SGHVS and FQNEAQ. The junction shows trimming of 3 bases on V and 2 bases on J, and the gene matches do not reach 4 bases of it. The CDR3 holds 15 amino acids from the cysteine to the phenylalanine. Only the CDR3 DNA is retained, 45 bases long and in frame from the first base. The table lists this clonotype with a few counts. What antigen it recognizes has not been identified. No base quality information exists; no much larger clone differs at one position. The sequencer listed for this sample is Illumina HiSeq 1500. Through fastp at Q25 and MiXCR, TCRdb rebuilt clones from the public reads, retaining in-frame beta chains. Every distinct CDR3 protein forms one entry, paired with its most common genes and DNA. The sample table holds approximately 750,000 distinct CDR3 sequences, of which 35% were seen once. The top ten constitute 2.5% to 3% of the sample.

Sequenced material: PBMCs. This clonotype was sampled from a human donor in good health (CMV status not recorded). Some clones in this sample may be carry-over from other donors' samples. This chain joins TRBV7-8 to TRBJ2-1, with 7 bases matching TRBD2. This receptor has the CDR3 CASSFSGTTYNEQFF. At the DNA level, the sequence is TGTGCCAGCAGCTTCAGCGGGACTACCTACAATGAGCAGTTCTTC.